These 25 T cell receptor beta chains originate from one sample sequenced in a study of PD-L1 blockade in urothelial cancer. Noted time point: pretreatment peripheral blood. Data came from immunoSEQ multiplex PCR; TCRdb stores just in-frame clones and leaves some out. The sample shows some 40,000 clones, over 75% of them seen only once. The sequences come from PBMCs, collected around atezolizumab (anti-PD-L1) treatment. The receptors derive from a donor at least 40 years old with urothelial cancer.

The chain recombines TRBV18 with TRBJ1-3; tentative D call: TRBD1 (5 bases). There are 18 residues in the CDR3. Germline assignment: CDR1 KGHSH and CDR2 LQKENI. Trimming removed 2 bases from V and 0 bases from J, with 17 bases in between. The CDR3 is CASSPIGGIMDSGNTIYF. In DNA, the CDR3 is TGTGCCAGCTCACCAATTGGGGGGATAATGGACTCTGGAAACACCATATATTTT.

The chain links TRBV28 to TRBJ1-2; TRBD1 agrees at 7 bases. The germline V gene encodes CDR1 MDHEN and CDR2 SYDVKM. This CDR3 is built from 13 residues. The junction had 9 bases not matched to a gene; V was cut back by 8 bases and J by 6 bases. This CDR3 is CASWLQGPDGYTF. In nucleotides, the CDR3 is TGTGCCAGCTGGCTACAGGGGCCCGATGGCTACACCTTC.

The chain is built from TRBV7-2 and TRBJ2-7, with 9 bases aligning to TRBD1. The V gene end was trimmed by 1 base and the J gene end by 7 bases; junction bases not matched to a gene: 11. This CDR3 contains 16 residues. Germline V lookup: CDR1 SGHTA, CDR2 FQGNSA. The DNA for the CDR3 is TGTGCCAGCAGCTTAGGGCCCCCGGGACAGGGACATGAGCAGTACTTC. Translated: CASSLGPPGQGHEQYF.

This chain joins TRBV6-5 and TRBJ2-7; D is undetermined. The germline CDR1 and CDR2 sequences are MNHEY and SVGAGI. This CDR3 region has 12 residues. V dropped 6 bases and J dropped 7 bases, with 13 bases sitting between them. The CDR3 DNA reads as TGTGCCAGCAGCTCACAGCTACGGGAGCAGTACTTC. Protein sequence: CASSSQLREQYF.

For this clone: At one end, the junction sequence differs from germline, possibly due to a read error. The gene calls are TRBV19 and TRBJ1-5, with 9 bases that match TRBD1. Germline-derived CDR1 and CDR2 are LNHDA and SQIVND (reference sequence). The CDR3 runs to 19 residues. In DNA form, the CDR3 reads TGTGCCAGTAGCATAGGAGAGGGACAGGGAGTAGCAAGGAATCAGCCCCAGCATTTT. It translates to CASSIGEGQGVARNQPQHF.

The chain joins TRBV19 to TRBJ2-5, with 14 positions matching TRBD2. With 4 bases clipped from V and 5 bases from J, the junction kept 9 bases outside the gene matches. This CDR3 is 17 amino acids long. Germline V CDR1 and CDR2: LNHDA, SQIVND (reference sequence). The CDR3 is CASSTPTSGRAGETQYF. In DNA, the CDR3 is TGTGCCAGTAGTACCCCGACTAGCGGGAGGGCCGGGGAGACCCAGTACTTC.

The chain carries TRBV5-1 and TRBJ2-7; 7 nucleotides line up with TRBD1. Looked up from germline, CDR1 is SGHRS and CDR2 is YFSETQ. The CDR3 is 14 residues long. With 0 bases clipped from V and 4 bases from J, the junction kept 4 bases outside the gene matches. This CDR3 is CASSLGGQQYEQYF. The CDR3 DNA reads TGCGCCAGCAGCTTGGGGGGACAGCAATACGAGCAGTACTTC.

There are a few counts of this clone. This chain joins TRBV18 and TRBJ1-5, with a possible D match to TRBD1 (5 bases). Germline-derived CDR1 and CDR2 are KGHSH and LQKENI. The CDR3 is made up of 13 amino acids. V was trimmed by 3 bases and J by 10 bases, leaving 13 bases between them. The CDR3 nucleotides read TGTGCCAGCTCACCGGACACCGTCAGCCCCCAGCATTTT. Translated, it gives CASSPDTVSPQHF.

The chain combines TRBV9 with TRBJ2-1, with TRBD2 identical over 10 bases. The germline V gene has CDR1 SGDLS and CDR2 YYNGEE. This CDR3 contains 17 residues. Trimming removed 0 bases from V and 7 bases from J; junction bases left unmatched: 10. Here the CDR3 DNA reads TGTGCCAGCAGCGTAGCCCCTAGCGGGAGAGGTGGGAATGAGCAGTTCTTC. Translation: CASSVAPSGRGGNEQFF.

The chain carries TRBV5-8 and TRBJ1-5, with 7 nucleotides matching TRBD1. This CDR3 is 15 amino acids long. CDR1 and CDR2 (germline): SGHTS, YDEGEE. Trimming at V came to 0 bases and at J to 4 bases, leaving 4 bases not matched to a gene. CDR3 residues: CASSLEGGGNQPQHF. The CDR3 region has the DNA TGTGCCAGCAGCTTGGAAGGGGGCGGTAATCAGCCCCAGCATTTT. Based on the CDR3 plus reference TRBV5-8 and TRBJ1-5, the full variable domain is EAGVTQSPTHLIKTRGQQATLRCSPISGHTSVYWYQQALGLGLQFLLWYDEGEERNRGNFPPRFSGRQFPNYSSELNVNALELEDSALYLCASSLEGGGNQPQHFGDGTRLSIL.

The chain links TRBV7-2 to TRBJ1-1; 8 bases line up with TRBD1. There are 18 residues in the CDR3. Trimming removed 5 bases from V and 0 bases from J; junction bases left unmatched: 14. CDR1 is SGHTA, CDR2 FQGNSA, per germline. The chain's CDR3 is CASSARAGTGRLNTEAFF. In DNA form, the CDR3 reads TGTGCCAGCAGCGCAAGGGCAGGGACAGGCCGACTGAACACTGAAGCTTTCTTT. The full variable domain, its missing parts supplied by reference TRBV7-2 and TRBJ1-1, is GAGVSQSPSNKVTEKGKDVELRCDPISGHTALYWYRQSLGQGLEFLIYFQGNSAPDKSGLPSDRFSAERTGGSVSTLTIQRTQQEDSAVYLCASSARAGTGRLNTEAFFGQGTRLTVV.

The gene calls are TRBV7-2 and TRBJ2-5, with D possibly matching TRBD1 (6 bases). The germline V and J ends were trimmed by 4 bases and 4 bases, with 10 bases remaining between them. The CDR3 is made up of 13 amino acids. In germline, CDR1 is SGHTA, CDR2 FQGNSA. CDR3 DNA: TGTGCCAGCAGCTCCCAGGGGCCAGAGACCCAGTACTTC. Translation gives CASSSQGPETQYF.

V gene TRBV7-3 combines with J gene TRBJ2-1, with TRBD2 matching over 7 bases. J lost 5 bases, V lost 1 base, and 8 bases had no gene match. The CDR3 has 16 amino acids. Germline assignment: CDR1 SGHTA and CDR2 FQGTGA. The CDR3 DNA follows: TGTGCCAGCAGCTTAATTGGGACTACGAAAAACAATGAGCAGTTCTTC. Residues: CASSLIGTTKNNEQFF.

This clone was observed once. In nucleotides, the CDR3 is TGTGCCAGCACCCGACAGGGGACCTTCTATGGCTACACCTTC. Translated: CASTRQGTFYGYTF. The chain links TRBV6-5 to TRBJ1-2; TRBD1 matches 8 bases. This CDR3 has 14 residues. V shed 7 bases and J 4 bases; nucleotides not matched to a gene: 8. Germline loops: CDR1 MNHEY, CDR2 SVGAGI.

This clone was observed a single time. V gene TRBV4-3 combines with J gene TRBJ2-7, with a tentative D call TRBD2 (5 bases). Between the trimmed V and J ends, which lost 0 bases and 0 bases, there was a span of 18 bases. CDR3 length: 18 residues. In germline, CDR1 is LGHNA, CDR2 YSLEER. In nucleotides, the CDR3 is TGCGCCAGCAGCCAAGATTTTCGCCAGGCCGAGGGCTCCTACGAGCAGTACTTC. Amino acid sequence: CASSQDFRQAEGSYEQYF.

The chain has TRBV19 and TRBJ2-7; TRBD2 agrees at 7 bases. Looked up from germline, CDR1 is LNHDA and CDR2 is SQIVND (reference sequence). V dropped 2 bases and J dropped 0; count of bases not matched to a gene: 13. The CDR3 is 18 residues long. Here the CDR3 reads CASSIYGGTGGSSYEQYF. The CDR3 nucleotides read TGTGCCAGTAGTATATATGGGGGAACCGGCGGGAGCTCCTACGAGCAGTACTTC. Full variable domain (missing parts from reference TRBV19 and TRBJ2-7): DGGITQSPKYLFRKEGQNVTLSCEQNLNHDAMYWYRQDPGQGLRLIYYSQIVNDFQKGDIAEGYSVSREKKESFPLTVTSAQKNPTAFYLCASSIYGGTGGSSYEQYFGPGTRLTVT.

The chain is built from TRBV4-1 and TRBJ2-5; possible D gene TRBD2, 6 bases. Germline values: CDR1 MGHRA, CDR2 YSYEKL. This CDR3 contains 15 residues. The germline V and J ends were trimmed by 0 bases and 5 bases, with 13 bases remaining between them. The CDR3, as DNA: TGCGCCAGCAGCCAAGACAGTGGGGGGTTGGAGACCCAGTACTTC. It translates to CASSQDSGGLETQYF.

V and J are TRBV9 and TRBJ2-7; weak D call: TRBD2 (6 bases). This CDR3 is built from 15 residues. The germline gives CDR1 SGDLS, CDR2 YYNGEE. V was shortened by 0 bases and J by 4 bases, with 14 bases between the two germline ends. The CDR3 DNA reads as TGTGCCAGCAGCGTAGGCGGGAATATCGGATACGAGCAGTACTTC. It encodes CASSVGGNIGYEQYF.

J is TRBJ2-7 and V is TRBV4-3, with 10 bases aligning to TRBD1. The CDR3 is made up of 16 amino acids. Germline lookup yields CDR1 LGHNA and CDR2 YSLEER. Trimming cost V 1 base and J 6 bases; bases outside gene matches: 9. CDR3 region: CASSQGSGTGAPEQYF. DNA for the CDR3: TGCGCCAGCAGCCAAGGATCCGGGACAGGGGCCCCCGAGCAGTACTTC.

J is TRBJ2-3 and V is TRBV29-1; D might be TRBD2 (6 bases). V lost 0 bases and J lost 9, with 16 bases in between. The CDR3 has 14 amino acids. Germline-derived CDR1 and CDR2 are SQVTM and ANQGSEA. In DNA, the CDR3 is TGCAGCGTTGAAGATCTGGGTGGTGCGGGGACGCAGTATTTT. Translated: CSVEDLGGAGTQYF.

The chain combines TRBV27 with TRBJ2-3; 13 nucleotides line up with TRBD2. V was pared by 0 bases and J by 6 bases, with 6 bases of the junction left unmatched. Germline values: CDR1 MNHEY, CDR2 SMNVEV (reference sequence). This CDR3 region has 17 residues. Here the CDR3 DNA reads TGTGCCAGCAGTTTATCGAAGACTAGCGGGAGGACCGATACGCAGTATTTT. This translates into CASSLSKTSGRTDTQYF.

The chain links TRBV30 to TRBJ1-2; D unresolved. Trimming removed 5 bases at V and 8 bases at J, with 9 bases between. Per germline, CDR1 GTSNPN and CDR2 SVGIG (reference sequence). CDR3 length equals 10 residues. DNA for the CDR3: TGTGCCTGGGGGAGCGGCGGCTACACCTTC. This translates into CAWGSGGYTF.

The V and J genes are TRBV11-2 and TRBJ2-6; TRBD2 matches 11 bases. Germline V gene lookup returns CDR1 SGHAT and CDR2 FQNNGV. This CDR3 region has 18 residues. The ends lost 5 bases at V and 6 bases at J; junction bases unmatched: 12. The CDR3 DNA sequence: TGTGCCAGCAGCCAAACAGGACTAGCGGGCCCTCAGGCCAACGTCCTGACTTTC. This translates into CASSQTGLAGPQANVLTF.

V and J are TRBV5-1 and TRBJ2-2, with 10 bases aligning to TRBD2. Germline lookup yields CDR1 SGHRS and CDR2 YFSETQ. The V segment lost 3 bases and the J segment 3 bases; nucleotides outside the gene matches: 11. The CDR3 runs to 18 residues. CDR3 sequence (DNA): TGCGCCAGCAGCTCGACGGCGGGTAGCGGGAGGTACACCGGGGAGCTGTTTTTT. Translated: CASSSTAGSGRYTGELFF.

The chain is built from TRBV10-3 and TRBJ1-5; TRBD1 matches 7 bases. This CDR3 has 14 amino acids. The J segment lost 3 bases and the V segment lost 4 bases, leaving 3 bases of the junction unmatched. Germline V gene lookup returns CDR1 ENHRY and CDR2 SYGVKD. The CDR3 region is CAISGGQLNQPQHF. The CDR3 bases are TGTGCCATCAGTGGGGGACAGCTCAATCAGCCCCAGCATTTT.